This T cell receptor (beta chain) was profiled in a study of human T cells and chemical hapten exposure. Time point in this sample: patch test 2, 6 weeks after DPC sensitization. Sample treatment: therapeutic diphenylcyclopropenone sensitization with weekly scalp DPC. CDR1 and CDR2 from the germline V gene are DFQATT and SNEGSKA (reference sequence). Trimming shortened V by 2 bases and J by 3 bases, and 15 bases separated the two germline ends. There are 15 residues in the CDR3. Unique molecular identifiers were affixed to discrete cDNA molecules within the library. As handled by the study authors: Individual samples carried between about 23,224 and 750,000 TCRs, with about 88,000 as the median. TCRdb re-derived calls from the RACE reads in MiXCR, one entry per CDR3 protein. These V and J calls are TCRdb output, not the study's own analysis. The sample consists of a few hundred thousand distinct CDR3 sequences, under 6.5% of them appearing once.

The chain carries TRBV20-1 and TRBJ2-3; D ambiguous. Material: whole blood, obtained in connection with sensitization to the hapten diphenylcyclopropenone (DPC). This sequence originates from a woman between 18 and 29 years old with alopecia areata. Some clones in this sample may be carry-over from other donors' samples. For the CDR3, the DNA is TGCAGTGCTAGACCGGCAGGACGGCTTACAGATACGCAGTATTTT. The encoded protein is CSARPAGRLTDTQYF.